Listed below are T cell receptor beta chains from one sample, sequenced in a study of blood T cells in healthy people across ages. TCRdb recomputed calls from the 5' RACE reads with MiXCR, one row per CDR3 protein. The sample has hundreds of thousands of distinct CDR3 sequences, approximately 50% seen once; the top ten hold over 30%. Sequenced material: blood. These receptors all come from a man aged 55 to 70 in good health. Each CDR3 is given with its conserved first and last residue. The D gene is left open where the match is weak. Where a row states a size, it is once, few, many or the class of an expanded clone; other rows omit it.

>TRBJ2-1|.|.|TRBV6-6
CASSAEGEQFF
TGTGCCAGCAGTGCCGAGGGCGAGCAGTTCTTC
>TRBJ1-2|.|.|TRBV4-2
CASSQDGQNGYTF
TGTGCCAGCAGCCAAGACGGACAGAATGGCTACACCTTC
>TRBJ2-5|.|TRBD2|TRBV11-2
CASSLVLTSGLETQYF
TGTGCCAGCAGCTTAGTTCTGACTAGCGGGTTAGAGACCCAGTACTTC
>TRBJ1-4|few|.|TRBV7-2
CASSPGTDNEKLFF
TGTGCCAGCAGCCCCGGGACGGATAATGAAAAACTGTTTTTT
>TRBJ2-4|.|.|TRBV19
CASSMAGQQKQYF
TGTGCCAGTAGTATGGCAGGGCAGCAGAAGCAGTACTTC
>TRBJ1-4|few|.|TRBV7-9
CASSFREKLFF
TGTGCCAGCAGCTTTCGGGAAAAACTGTTTTTT
>TRBJ2-6|.|TRBD1|TRBV10-3
CAISVDRASTSGANVLTF
TGTGCCATCAGTGTTGACAGGGCCTCCACTTCTGGGGCCAACGTCCTGACTTTC
>TRBJ1-2|.|.|TRBV18
CASSLGQRKGYGYTF
TGTGCCAGCTCACTCGGACAGCGGAAGGGCTATGGCTACACCTTC
>TRBJ2-7|many|.|TRBV20-1
CSAREGPYFNEQYF
TGCAGTGCTAGGGAAGGGCCTTATTTTAACGAGCAGTACTTC
>TRBJ2-5|.|TRBD1|TRBV3-1
CASSQAGTGASQYF
TGTGCCAGCAGCCAGGCCGGGACAGGGGCATCCCAGTACTTC
>TRBJ2-7|once|TRBD2|TRBV6-2/TRBV6-3
CASSRVAGGLYEQYF
TGTGCCAGCAGTCGGGTAGCGGGGGGCCTCTACGAGCAGTACTTC
>TRBJ1-5|.|.|TRBV3-1
CASSLQGQQQPQHF
TGTGCCAGCAGCCTCCAGGGGCAACAACAGCCCCAGCATTTT
>TRBJ2-7|.|TRBD1|TRBV7-9
CASSNGQGTYEQYF
TGTGCCAGCAGCAACGGACAGGGAACCTACGAGCAGTACTTC
>TRBJ2-1|few|.|TRBV3-1
CASSQGGLGSSYNEQFF
TGTGCCAGCAGCCAAGGGGGGTTAGGGAGCTCCTACAATGAGCAGTTCTTC
>TRBJ2-1|.|.|TRBV27
CVSSKTGSYNEQFF
TGTGTCAGCAGCAAGACGGGATCCTACAATGAGCAGTTCTTC
>TRBJ1-2|.|.|TRBV29-1
CSVEETAANYGYTF
TGCAGCGTTGAGGAAACGGCTGCTAACTATGGCTACACCTTC
>TRBJ2-7|.|TRBD1|TRBV5-1
CASSLSPGGSDEQYF
TGCGCCAGCAGCTTGAGCCCAGGGGGCTCCGACGAGCAGTACTTC
>TRBJ2-3|many|.|TRBV27
CASSLWDTDTQYF
TGTGCCAGCAGTTTATGGGACACAGATACGCAGTATTTT
>TRBJ2-5|.|TRBD2|TRBV4-1
CASSRADRGEETQYF
TGCGCCAGCAGCCGAGCGGACCGGGGGGAAGAGACCCAGTACTTC
>TRBJ2-4|.|TRBD1|TRBV27
CASSVQGAGDIQYF
TGTGCCAGCAGTGTCCAGGGGGCAGGGGACATTCAGTACTTC
>TRBJ2-1|.|.|TRBV25-1
CASTRWGVSYNEQFF
TGTGCCAGTACGCGGTGGGGGGTCTCCTACAATGAGCAGTTCTTC
>TRBJ2-6|.|TRBD1|TRBV4-1
CASSQGGTGTTGADVLTF
TGCGCCAGCAGCCAAGGAGGGACAGGGACAACTGGGGCCGACGTCCTGACTTTC
>TRBJ2-5|few|.|TRBV29-1
CSALTPERLETQYF
TGCAGCGCCCTAACCCCTGAGCGGCTGGAGACCCAGTACTTC
>TRBJ2-1|.|TRBD1|TRBV12-3/TRBV12-4
CASSNPGQGYNEQFF
TGTGCCAGCAGTAACCCGGGACAGGGCTACAATGAGCAGTTCTTC
>TRBJ2-3|.|.|TRBV6-2/TRBV6-3
CATCPGALTDTQYF
TGTGCCACATGCCCGGGGGCCCTCACAGATACGCAGTATTTT
>TRBJ2-3|.|TRBD2|TRBV5-1
CASSTLAGGLTDTQYF
TGCGCCAGCAGCACCCTAGCGGGGGGGCTCACAGATACGCAGTATTTT
>TRBJ1-2|few|.|TRBV29-1
CSVEGTTNYGYTF
TGCAGCGTTGAAGGGACAACTAACTATGGCTACACCTTC
>TRBJ2-5|few|.|TRBV21-1
CASSKADRVREQYF
TGTGCCAGCAGCAAGGCGGACAGGGTCCGAGAGCAGTACTTC
>TRBJ2-3|.|.|TRBV7-2
CASSLFHRGPSTDTQYF
TGTGCCAGCAGCTTATTTCACCGGGGGCCTAGCACAGATACGCAGTATTTT
>TRBJ2-2|.|.|TRBV6-1
CASSRSGLGGELFF
TGTGCCAGCAGCCGTTCAGGGTTAGGCGGGGAGCTGTTTTTT
>TRBJ1-6|.|TRBD1|TRBV6-5
CASSRTGGGNSPLHF
TGTGCCAGCAGTAGGACAGGGGGCGGGAATTCACCCCTCCACTTT
>TRBJ1-6|few|.|TRBV20-1
CSARPGPNSPLHF
TGCAGTGCGCGACCGGGACCGAATTCACCCCTCCACTTT
>TRBJ2-1|few|TRBD2|TRBV20-1
CSARLGLAGGLYNEQFF
TGCAGTGCTAGGCTCGGACTAGCGGGGGGCCTCTACAATGAGCAGTTCTTC
>TRBJ2-2|.|TRBD2|TRBV10-3
CAISEQRGRTGELFF
TGTGCCATCAGTGAGCAGCGGGGGCGGACCGGGGAGCTGTTTTTT
>TRBJ2-3|few|.|TRBV3-1
CASSHRGNTDTQYF
TGTGCCAGCAGCCATCGAGGGAACACAGATACGCAGTATTTT